The 21 T cell receptor beta chains below were found in one sample sequenced in a study of cytomegalovirus exposure and HLA in healthy donors. This PCR relied on a set of 60 Vbeta primers and 13 Jbeta primers. The method was immunoSEQ multiplex PCR; TCRdb's version includes in-frame clones alone and lacks a portion of them. The sample yields about 150,000 clones, 65% to 80% seen once. Specimen: PBMCs. These receptors came from a woman between 35 and 50 years old in good health and CMV-seronegative.

V gene TRBV5-6 combines with J gene TRBJ1-3; D perhaps matches TRBD1 (5 bases). V was pared by 4 bases and J by 3 bases, with 11 bases between. Germline V CDR1 and CDR2: SGHDT, YYEEEE. The CDR3 consists of 14 residues. CDR3 coding DNA: TGTGCCAGCAGCCCCGACAGTAATGGAAACACCATATATTTT. This translates into CASSPDSNGNTIYF.

This chain links TRBV7-8 with TRBJ2-5; 7 nucleotides align to TRBD2. CDR3 size: 17 residues. With 1 base clipped from V and 7 bases from J, the junction kept 15 bases outside the gene matches. CDR1 and CDR2 from the germline V gene are SGHVS and FQNEAQ. CDR3 DNA: TGTGCCAGCAGCTTAGTTGTGGCTAGCGGAGCGGGTGTGACCCAGTACTTC. Amino acids: CASSLVVASGAGVTQYF.

The V call is TRBV13, the J call TRBJ1-2, with D possibly matching TRBD1 (6 bases). Germline CDR1 reads PRHDT; CDR2 reads FYEKMQ (reference sequence). The CDR3 loop spans 15 amino acids. V lost 5 bases and J lost 2, with 15 bases in between. The CDR3 region is CASSDTGIWNYGYTF. The CDR3 DNA reads TGTGCCAGCAGCGATACAGGGATATGGAACTATGGCTACACCTTC.

The CDR3 coding sequence is TGTGCCAGCAGCTTAACCCCCCAGGGAGGAGTCACCGGGGAGCTGTTTTTT. It specifies CASSLTPQGGVTGELFF. The chain joins TRBV7-6 to TRBJ2-2; possibly TRBD2 for D (6 bases). In germline, CDR1 is SGHVS, CDR2 FNYEAQ. The CDR3 length is 17 residues. V lost 2 bases to trimming and J lost 4 bases, with 17 bases between them.

The chain uses TRBV6-5 and TRBJ2-3; 7 nucleotides match TRBD1. V lost 2 bases to trimming and J lost 4 bases; unmatched junction nucleotides: 3. The CDR3 covers 14 residues. CDR1 and CDR2 from the germline V gene are MNHEY and SVGAGI. The CDR3 bases are TGTGCCAGCAGTTACGAGGGGGCCTCAGATACGCAGTATTTT. Translated: CASSYEGASDTQYF.

V gene TRBV6-1 combines with J gene TRBJ1-5; no definite D call. The germline CDR1 and CDR2 sequences are MNHNS and SASEGT. Trimming removed 1 base at V and 0 bases at J, with 13 bases between. The CDR3 covers 17 residues. The chain's CDR3 is CASSEGGGPTSNQPQHF. DNA for the CDR3: TGTGCCAGCAGTGAAGGGGGAGGCCCCACTAGCAATCAGCCCCAGCATTTT.

The V and J genes are TRBV2 and TRBJ1-1; the D is unclear. This CDR3 contains 12 residues. Trimming pared 7 bases from V and 0 bases from J, leaving 6 bases between. CDR1 is SNHLY and CDR2 is FYNNEI in the germline V gene. The CDR3 here is CASKTLNTEAFF. CDR3 nucleotides: TGTGCCAGCAAGACTCTGAACACTGAAGCTTTCTTT.

The chain's CDR3 is CASSLTGLGEKLFF. DNA of the CDR3: TGTGCCAGCAGCCTGACAGGTCTAGGGGAAAAACTGTTTTTT. The chain is built from TRBV5-6 and TRBJ1-4, with D possibly matching TRBD1 (6 bases). There are 14 residues in the CDR3. Per germline, CDR1 SGHDT and CDR2 YYEEEE. Trimming stripped 4 bases from V and 8 bases from J, with 15 bases between.

The chain has TRBV7-9 and TRBJ1-5, with a weak D call TRBD1 (5 bases). Germline V CDR1 and CDR2: SEHNR, FQNEAQ (reference sequence). V lost 5 bases, J lost 5 bases, and 10 bases lay in between. The CDR3 extends over 13 amino acids. The CDR3 nucleotides are TGTGCCAGCAGCCCCCCGGGGGATCAGCCCCAGCATTTT. This gives the protein CASSPPGDQPQHF.

This rearrangement joins TRBV28 to TRBJ2-5; D is possibly TRBD1 (5 bases). This CDR3 comprises 12 residues. Germline V lookup: CDR1 MDHEN, CDR2 SYDVKM. The germline V and J ends were trimmed by 8 bases and 5 bases, with 12 bases remaining between them. CDR3 DNA sequence: TGTGCCAGCGGGGCCCCGAAGGAGACCCAGTACTTC. This translates into CASGAPKETQYF. The full variable domain, its missing parts supplied by reference TRBV28 and TRBJ2-5, is DVKVTQSSRYLVKRTGEKVFLECVQDMDHENMFWYRQDPGLGLRLIYFSYDVKMKEKGDIPEGYSVSREKKERFSLILESASTNQTSMYLCASGAPKETQYFGPGTRLLVL.

This clone was seen more than once but under ten times. This rearrangement joins TRBV29-1 to TRBJ2-1; TRBD2 matches at 7 bases. The germline V gene encodes CDR1 SQVTM and CDR2 ANQGSEA. V lost 4 bases, J lost 0 bases, and 12 bases stayed unmatched. There are 17 residues in the CDR3. For the CDR3, the DNA is TGCAGCGTTGGCTTCCGTCTAGCGGTAGGCTCCTACAATGAGCAGTTCTTC. It specifies CSVGFRLAVGSYNEQFF.

The gene calls are TRBV11-2 and TRBJ1-4; D uncertain. The CDR3 contains 14 residues. Looked up from germline, CDR1 is SGHAT and CDR2 is FQNNGV. Trimming took off 3 bases at V and 4 bases at J, with 9 bases between the two ends. The CDR3 nucleotides read TGTGCCAGCAGCTTTAGTCTGGTTAATGAAAAACTGTTTTTT. It codes for CASSFSLVNEKLFF.

The gene calls are TRBV20-1 and TRBJ1-1; possibly TRBD1 for D (6 bases). Trimming left V 7 bases short and J 3 bases short, with 9 bases between. The CDR3 covers 11 residues. The V gene's germline CDR1 is DFQATT and CDR2 SNEGSKA (reference sequence). CDR3 in DNA: TGCAGTGTCCACAGGGACACTGAAGCTTTCTTT. Its protein product is CSVHRDTEAFF.

This clone came up a few times. The chain has TRBV6-1 and TRBJ1-2; D possibly corresponds to TRBD1 (6 bases). V lost 4 bases, J lost 4 bases, and 10 bases lay in between. The length of the CDR3 is 13 residues. The germline V gene has CDR1 MNHNS and CDR2 SASEGT. CDR3 bases: TGTGCCAGCAGTGCTGGACAGTTCTATGGCTACACCTTC. This encodes CASSAGQFYGYTF.

This chain uses TRBV7-2 with TRBJ1-2; 10 nucleotides align to TRBD1. The germline gives CDR1 SGHTA, CDR2 FQGNSA. The CDR3 extends over 14 amino acids. Trimming at V came to 4 bases and at J to 5 bases, leaving 4 bases not matched to a gene. The CDR3 protein is CASSSGQGFYGYTF. DNA of the CDR3: TGTGCCAGCAGCTCGGGACAGGGGTTTTATGGCTACACCTTC.

The chain couples TRBV5-1 to TRBJ1-1; 7 bases line up with TRBD1. Trimming took 4 bases from V and 5 from J; bases not matched to a gene: 8. CDR1 SGHRS and CDR2 YFSETQ come from the germline V gene. This CDR3 region has 14 residues. The CDR3 bases are TGCGCCAGCAGCAAGAGGACAGGATCGACTGAAGCTTTCTTT. Protein product: CASSKRTGSTEAFF.

V usage is TRBV11-3 and J usage is TRBJ2-7, with 8 nucleotides matching TRBD1. From germline, CDR1 is SGHNT and CDR2 YENEEA. V trimming: 1 base; J trimming: 2 bases; junction bases outside the gene matches: 7. This CDR3 region has 16 residues. The CDR3, as DNA: TGTGCCAGCAGCTTAGCCCCGGGACAGGTAACCTACGAGCAGTACTTC. It codes for CASSLAPGQVTYEQYF. The full variable domain, its missing parts supplied by reference TRBV11-3 and TRBJ2-7, is EAGVVQSPRYKIIEKKQPVAFWCNPISGHNTLYWYLQNLGQGPELLIRYENEEAVDDSQLPKDRFSAERLKGVDSTLKIQPAELGDSAVYLCASSLAPGQVTYEQYFGPGTRLTVT.

This rearrangement joins TRBV6-6 to TRBJ1-2, with D perhaps matching TRBD1 (5 bases). This CDR3 is built from 13 residues. The V and J ends lost 0 bases and 6 bases respectively, with 8 bases between them. Looked up from germline, CDR1 is MNHNY and CDR2 is SVGAGI (reference sequence). The CDR3 reads CASSYSLRDGYTF. The DNA of the CDR3 is TGTGCCAGCAGTTACTCCCTCAGGGATGGCTACACCTTC.

V usage is TRBV11-1 and J usage is TRBJ2-2; 10 positions match TRBD1. CDR3 length: 16 amino acids. Germline V gene lookup returns CDR1 SGHAT and CDR2 FQDESV (reference sequence). After removal of 2 bases from V and 4 bases from J, the junction contained 4 bases not matched to a gene. This CDR3 reads CASSLFGQGGTGELFF. For the CDR3, the DNA is TGTGCCAGCAGCTTATTTGGACAGGGGGGCACCGGGGAGCTGTTTTTT.

This chain links TRBV5-8 with TRBJ1-1; D gene ambiguous. The CDR3 contains 14 residues. The germline V gene has CDR1 SGHTS and CDR2 YDEGEE. V lost 4 bases and J 1 base, leaving 11 bases between the germline ends. The CDR3 spells CASSPKRGNTEAFF. The CDR3 DNA reads TGTGCCAGCAGCCCCAAGCGGGGGAACACTGAAGCTTTCTTT.

This clone has more than one count but fewer than ten. This rearrangement joins TRBV6-1 to TRBJ2-7; unclear D gene. Germline CDR1 MNHNS, CDR2 SASEGT. The CDR3 runs 15 residues. Trimming pared 2 bases from V and 1 base from J, leaving 12 bases between. The CDR3 spells CASSEMVSKSYEQYF. CDR3 sequence (DNA): TGTGCCAGCAGTGAAATGGTGAGCAAGTCCTACGAGCAGTACTTC.